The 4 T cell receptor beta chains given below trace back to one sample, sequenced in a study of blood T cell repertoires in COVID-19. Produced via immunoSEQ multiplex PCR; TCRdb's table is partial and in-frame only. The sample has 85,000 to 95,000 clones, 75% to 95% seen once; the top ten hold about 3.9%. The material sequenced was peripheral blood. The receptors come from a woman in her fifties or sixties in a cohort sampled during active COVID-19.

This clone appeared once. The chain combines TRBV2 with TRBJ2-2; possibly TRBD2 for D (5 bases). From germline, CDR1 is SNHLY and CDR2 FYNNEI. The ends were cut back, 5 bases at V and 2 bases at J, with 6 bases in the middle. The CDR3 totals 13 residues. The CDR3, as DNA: TGTGCCAGCAGTCGGGATAACACCGGGGAGCTGTTTTTT. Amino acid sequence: CASSRDNTGELFF.

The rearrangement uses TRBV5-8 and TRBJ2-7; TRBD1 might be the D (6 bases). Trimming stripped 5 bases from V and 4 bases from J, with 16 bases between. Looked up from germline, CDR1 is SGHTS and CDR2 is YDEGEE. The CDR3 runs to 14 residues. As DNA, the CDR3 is TGTGCCAGCAGGACGACAGGCTCTGTATACGAGCAGTACTTC. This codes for CASRTTGSVYEQYF.

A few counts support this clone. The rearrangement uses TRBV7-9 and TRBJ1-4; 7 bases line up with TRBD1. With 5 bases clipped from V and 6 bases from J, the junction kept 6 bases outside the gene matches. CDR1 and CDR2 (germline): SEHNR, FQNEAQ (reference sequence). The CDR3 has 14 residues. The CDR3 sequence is CASSQGGGDEKLFF. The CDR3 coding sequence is TGTGCCAGCAGCCAAGGGGGCGGGGATGAAAAACTGTTTTTT.

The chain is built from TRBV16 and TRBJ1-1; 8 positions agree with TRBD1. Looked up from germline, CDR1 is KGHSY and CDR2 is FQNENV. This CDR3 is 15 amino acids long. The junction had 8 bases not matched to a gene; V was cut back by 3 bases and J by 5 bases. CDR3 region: CASSQSRTGGTEAFF. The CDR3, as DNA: TGTGCCAGCAGCCAGAGCAGAACAGGGGGGACTGAAGCTTTCTTT.